This T cell receptor beta chain stems from a study of early T cells in non-severe SARS-CoV-2 infection. Study overall: Bulk RNA isolated from unsorted whole blood underwent sequencing; chains were not paired. Study observations and caveats: Anti-spike CD8 specificities were favored by VDJdb matching, whose results missed private and CD4 specificities.

V gave up 6 bases and J gave up 3 bases, with 12 bases separating them. The CDR3 is made up of 13 amino acids. CDR1 and CDR2 (germline): WNHNN, SYGVQD (reference sequence). MiXCR was run by TCRdb on the 5' RACE reads, yielding one entry per CDR3 protein. The sample consists of some 45,000 distinct CDR3 sequences, around 4.1% of them appearing once. In the case of this clonotype: The antigen is unknown.

This clonotype was sampled from an adult who was a healthcare worker with PCR-confirmed SARS-CoV-2 infection or an uninfected control (not recorded which). Input material: whole blood. The chain couples TRBV10-1 to TRBJ2-7; no definite D call. The CDR3 DNA reads as TGCGCCAGCAGCCCCCAACCTAACTACGAGCAGTACTTC. This codes for CASSPQPNYEQYF.